This entry lists 25 T cell receptor beta chains sequenced from one sample in a study of shared clonotypes between healthy human individuals. Produced via immunoSEQ multiplex PCR; TCRdb's table is partial and in-frame only. The sample has fewer than 650,000 clones; less than 80% are singletons. The sequencing sample was made of PBMCs. All receptors derive from a woman in her forties in good health. Some clones in this sample may be carry-over from other donors' samples.

The V call is TRBV7-2, the J call TRBJ1-2; D unresolved. The CDR3 consists of 17 residues. Germline CDR1 reads SGHTA; CDR2 reads FQGNSA. Trimming shortened V by 5 bases and J by 0 bases, and 19 bases separated the two germline ends. CDR3 sequence: CASSQRIGVVPNYGYTF. CDR3 DNA: TGTGCCAGCAGCCAACGAATCGGTGTGGTCCCTAACTATGGCTACACCTTC.

The chain recombines TRBV30 with TRBJ2-5; 7 positions agree with TRBD2. V shed 5 bases, J shed 5 bases, and the junction held 8 bases outside the gene matches. The germline CDR1 and CDR2 sequences are GTSNPN and SVGIG (reference sequence). This CDR3 is 13 amino acids long. The CDR3 is CAWREDGTETQYF. The DNA for the CDR3 is TGTGCCTGGCGGGAGGACGGAACGGAGACCCAGTACTTC. The complete variable domain, with remaining parts taken from reference TRBV30 and TRBJ2-5, reads SQTIHQWPATLVQPVGSPLSLECTVEGTSNPNLYWYRQAAGRGLQLLFYSVGIGQISSEVPQNLSASRPQDRQFILSSKKLLLSDSGFYLCAWREDGTETQYFGPGTRLLVL.

The rearrangement joins TRBV19 to TRBJ2-7, with TRBD2 as a possible D gene (6 bases). CDR1 and CDR2 (germline): LNHDA, SQIVND (reference sequence). This CDR3 comprises 14 residues. Between the trimmed V and J ends, which lost 5 bases and 3 bases, there was a span of 14 bases. The CDR3 sequence is CASSSGTASYEQYF. The CDR3 DNA reads as TGTGCCAGTAGTTCAGGGACTGCAAGCTACGAGCAGTACTTC.

This chain uses TRBV7-3 with TRBJ2-3; 8 bases agree with TRBD1. The CDR3 extends over 15 amino acids. V lost 0 bases, J lost 5 bases, and 4 bases stayed unmatched. Germline CDR1 and CDR2: SGHTA and FQGTGA. CDR3 sequence (DNA): TGTGCCAGCAGCTTAACTGGACAGGGAGGAGATACGCAGTATTTT. This codes for CASSLTGQGGDTQYF.

In nucleotides, the CDR3 is TGCGCCAGCAGCTTCAGGGTCACAGATACGCAGTATTTT. Encoded protein: CASSFRVTDTQYF. The chain carries TRBV5-1 and TRBJ2-3, with a tentative D call TRBD1 (5 bases). Germline loops: CDR1 SGHRS, CDR2 YFSETQ. Between the trimmed V and J ends, which lost 2 bases and 2 bases, there was a span of 6 bases. The CDR3 is 13 residues long.

As for this clone: A far larger clone is off by one base, so a read error is likely. The V gene is TRBV6-4, the J gene TRBJ2-2, with D tentatively TRBD1 (5 bases). Trimming took off 4 bases at V and 4 bases at J, with 16 bases between the two ends. CDR3 length: 16 amino acids. Looked up from germline, CDR1 is MRHNA and CDR2 is SNTAGT. The CDR3 DNA reads TGTGCCAGCAGTGCAGCCCGGACATCGAGCACCGGGGAGCTGTTTTTT. This sequence encodes CASSAARTSSTGELFF.

The J gene is TRBJ2-1, the V gene TRBV28; D is unclear. V shed 1 base and J shed 8 bases, with 3 bases lying between them. From germline, CDR1 is MDHEN and CDR2 SYDVKM. The CDR3 spans 11 residues. As DNA, the CDR3 is TGTGCCAGCAGTTTATTCTATGAGCAGTTCTTC. This codes for CASSLFYEQFF.

Details on this clone: Given the absence of the conserved phenylalanine or tryptophan at the CDR3 end, a read error is likely. The chain carries TRBV4-3 and TRBJ1-6; D not resolved. The CDR3 consists of 15 residues. V lost 4 bases to trimming and J lost 4 bases, with 11 bases between them. In germline, CDR1 is LGHNA, CDR2 YSLEER. The CDR3 loop is CASSPRPGYNSPLHL. The CDR3 nucleotides are TGCGCCAGCAGCCCGAGGCCCGGATATAATTCACCCCTCCACCTT.

The chain couples TRBV15 to TRBJ2-5; D possibly uses TRBD1 or TRBD2 (6 bases each). V was shortened by 5 bases and J by 4 bases, with 17 bases between the two germline ends. Germline values: CDR1 LNHNV, CDR2 YYDKDF (reference sequence). This CDR3 has 15 amino acids. The DNA of the CDR3 is TGTGCCACCAGCCCCCACTGGGGGGCGCGAGAGACCCAGTACTTC. Amino acid sequence: CATSPHWGARETQYF. The full variable domain, in which reference TRBV15 and TRBJ2-5 provide the parts outside the CDR3, is DAMVIQNPRYQVTQFGKPVTLSCSQTLNHNVMYWYQQKSSQAPKLLFHYYDKDFNNEADTPDNFQSRRPNTSFCFLDIRSPGLGDTAMYLCATSPHWGARETQYFGPGTRLLVL.

Worth noting for this clone: This may come from a read error, since a much larger clone is one base off. The chain has TRBV15 and TRBJ1-5; 9 bases are a match to TRBD1. Germline assignment: CDR1 LNHNV and CDR2 YYDKDF (reference sequence). The CDR3 consists of 15 residues. This chain's CDR3 is CATSRGQGGNQPQNF. CDR3 DNA sequence: TGTGCCACCAGCAGAGGACAGGGGGGCAATCAGCCCCAGAATTTT.

CDR3 sequence (DNA): TGTGCCAGCAGTTACTCGAGTGGGAGCTACAACGAGCAGTACTTC. Its protein product is CASSYSSGSYNEQYF. The chain links TRBV6-5 to TRBJ2-7, with D perhaps matching TRBD2 (5 bases). Trimming took 0 bases from V and 5 from J, leaving 14 bases between them. The CDR3 extends over 15 amino acids. Germline CDR1 and CDR2: MNHEY and SVGAGI.

The chain is built from TRBV7-9 and TRBJ2-7; 9 nucleotides align to TRBD1. Looked up from germline, CDR1 is SEHNR and CDR2 is FQNEAQ (reference sequence). This CDR3 spans 14 amino acids. After removal of 5 bases from V and 2 bases from J, the junction contained 4 bases not matched to a gene. The CDR3 protein is CASSERQGAYEQYF. The CDR3 DNA reads TGTGCCAGCAGCGAACGACAGGGGGCCTACGAGCAGTACTTC.

The V call is TRBV28, the J call TRBJ2-1; D not resolved. Germline CDR1 MDHEN, CDR2 SYDVKM. Trimming removed 5 bases from V and 0 bases from J, with 14 bases in between. The CDR3 has 16 amino acids. CDR3 protein: CASSPVQRSSYNEQFF. In nucleotides, the CDR3 is TGTGCCAGCAGTCCCGTACAGAGGAGCTCCTACAATGAGCAGTTCTTC.

The chain joins TRBV2 to TRBJ2-2; TRBD2 agrees at 12 bases. Germline CDR1 and CDR2: SNHLY and FYNNEI. The CDR3 runs 15 residues. The J segment lost 5 bases and the V segment lost 5 bases, leaving 3 bases of the junction unmatched. The CDR3 region is CASSRLAGVTGELFF. CDR3 in DNA: TGTGCCAGCAGTCGACTAGCGGGAGTTACCGGGGAGCTGTTTTTT. Together with reference TRBV2 and TRBJ2-2, the CDR3 gives the full variable domain: EPEVTQTPSHQVTQMGQEVILRCVPISNHLYFYWYRQILGQKVEFLVSFYNNEISEKSEIFDDQFSVERPDGSNFTLKIRSTKLEDSAMYFCASSRLAGVTGELFFGEGSRLTVL.

The V and J genes are TRBV5-6 and TRBJ2-4; 8 bases map to TRBD2. Germline-derived CDR1 and CDR2 are SGHDT and YYEEEE. The CDR3 is 15 residues long. Unmatched junction bases numbered 5, after V lost 0 bases and J lost 6 bases. As DNA, the CDR3 is TGTGCCAGCAGCTTGGTCAGCGGGGGAAGAAACATTCAGTACTTC. Amino acid sequence: CASSLVSGGRNIQYF.

Written as DNA, the CDR3 is TGTGCCAGCCCGGGGGACAGGGGGATCACTGAAGCTTTCTTT. Encoded protein: CASPGDRGITEAFF. V gene TRBV19 combines with J gene TRBJ1-1, with 11 bases lining up with TRBD1. Germline V gene sequence: CDR1 LNHDA, CDR2 SQIVND (reference sequence). The CDR3 is made up of 14 amino acids. V was pared by 9 bases and J by 4 bases, with 7 bases of the junction left unmatched. Supplemented by reference TRBV19 and TRBJ1-1, the full variable domain reads DGGITQSPKYLFRKEGQNVTLSCEQNLNHDAMYWYRQDPGQGLRLIYYSQIVNDFQKGDIAEGYSVSREKKESFPLTVTSAQKNPTAFYLCASPGDRGITEAFFGQGTRLTVV.

The gene calls are TRBV28 and TRBJ2-2; D call uncertain. Trimming shortened V by 6 bases and J by 4 bases, and 12 bases separated the two germline ends. From germline, CDR1 is MDHEN and CDR2 SYDVKM. The CDR3 has 14 residues. CDR3 DNA sequence: TGTGCCAGCAGCGTCCTAGACCCCACCGGGGAGCTGTTTTTT. Its translation: CASSVLDPTGELFF. The full variable domain, with the rest looked up from reference TRBV28 and TRBJ2-2, is DVKVTQSSRYLVKRTGEKVFLECVQDMDHENMFWYRQDPGLGLRLIYFSYDVKMKEKGDIPEGYSVSREKKERFSLILESASTNQTSMYLCASSVLDPTGELFFGEGSRLTVL.

The V and J genes are TRBV29-1 and TRBJ2-1, with a possible D match to TRBD1 (6 bases). In germline, CDR1 is SQVTM, CDR2 ANQGSEA. The length of the CDR3 is 15 residues. Deletions cut 0 bases from V and 4 bases from J, with 13 bases between. The CDR3 is CSVEDPQGLYNEQFF. The CDR3 DNA follows: TGCAGCGTTGAAGATCCCCAGGGGCTATACAATGAGCAGTTCTTC.

V usage is TRBV2 and J usage is TRBJ2-7, with 7 bases aligning to TRBD2. This CDR3 region has 14 residues. The ends lost 5 bases at V and 4 bases at J; junction bases unmatched: 8. Germline V gene data show CDR1 as SNHLY and CDR2 as FYNNEI. This CDR3 reads CASSFGLVPYEQYF. The CDR3 DNA sequence: TGTGCCAGCAGTTTCGGACTAGTTCCGTACGAGCAGTACTTC.

This clone was counted a few times. The chain couples TRBV28 to TRBJ1-4; no firm D call. The germline V gene has CDR1 MDHEN and CDR2 SYDVKM. The CDR3 covers 15 residues. V was clipped by 5 bases and J by 5 bases, with 15 bases between them. CDR3 in DNA: TGTGCCAGCAGTCCACGGACGGGAAAAAATGAAAAACTGTTTTTT. It codes for CASSPRTGKNEKLFF.

J is TRBJ2-1 and V is TRBV12-5; 12 positions match TRBD2. The germline V gene encodes CDR1 LGHNT and CDR2 FRNRAP. The CDR3 covers 13 residues. V dropped 3 bases and J dropped 15; count of bases not matched to a gene: 6. Here the CDR3 DNA reads TGTGCTAGTGGTTTAGGGCTAGCGGGAGGGCGGTTCTTC. It is translated as CASGLGLAGGRFF. The whole variable domain, remainder taken from reference TRBV12-5 and TRBJ2-1, is DARVTQTPRHKVTEMGQEVTMRCQPILGHNTVFWYRQTMMQGLELLAYFRNRAPLDDSGMPKDRFSAEMPDATLATLKIQPSEPRDSAVYFCASGLGLAGGRFFGPGTRLTVL.

For this clone: This specimen includes other DNA sequences encoding the same CDR3. The chain has TRBV5-1 and TRBJ1-5; D not resolved. The germline V gene has CDR1 SGHRS and CDR2 YFSETQ. This CDR3 spans 13 amino acids. Trimming took 4 bases from V and 5 from J, leaving 10 bases between them. This CDR3 reads CASSIGPDQPQHF. CDR3 in DNA: TGCGCCAGCAGCATCGGACCTGATCAGCCCCAGCATTTT.

The chain recombines TRBV28 with TRBJ1-5, with D perhaps TRBD1 (5 bases). Looked up from germline, CDR1 is MDHEN and CDR2 is SYDVKM. This CDR3 comprises 14 residues. V was trimmed by 4 bases and J by 2 bases, leaving 9 bases between them. In DNA form, the CDR3 reads TGTGCCAGCAGTTCATGGGGGGGCAATCAGCCCCAGCATTTT. Protein product: CASSSWGGNQPQHF.

This clone was recorded a few times. This chain joins TRBV14 and TRBJ2-1; D is unresolved. The CDR3 totals 16 residues. Trimming pared 0 bases from V and 1 base from J, leaving 10 bases between. Germline V lookup: CDR1 SGHDN, CDR2 FVKESK. In nucleotides, the CDR3 is TGTGCCAGCAGCCAAGATGCGTTTTTTTCCTACAATGAGCAGTTCTTC. Translation: CASSQDAFFSYNEQFF.

The CDR3 nucleotides read TGTGCCAGCAGCTCCGGGACAGGGGGGCAAGAGACCCAGTACTTC. This codes for CASSSGTGGQETQYF. This sequence joins TRBV11-3 and TRBJ2-5, with 11 bases that match TRBD1. Germline CDR1 SGHNT, CDR2 YENEEA. V shed 4 bases, J shed 2 bases, and the junction held 3 bases outside the gene matches. CDR3 length: 15 residues.